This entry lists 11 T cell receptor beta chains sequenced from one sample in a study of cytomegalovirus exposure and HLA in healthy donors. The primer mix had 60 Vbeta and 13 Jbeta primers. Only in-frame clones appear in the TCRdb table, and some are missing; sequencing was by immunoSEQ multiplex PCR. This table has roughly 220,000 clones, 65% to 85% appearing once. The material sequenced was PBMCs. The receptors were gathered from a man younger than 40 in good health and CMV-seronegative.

CDR3 region: CASSFGRGLTKNIQYF. The DNA for the CDR3 is TGTGCCAGTAGTTTTGGCAGGGGGCTGACCAAAAACATTCAGTACTTC. The V and J genes are TRBV19 and TRBJ2-4; 8 bases line up with TRBD1. The V segment lost 5 bases and the J segment 2 bases; nucleotides outside the gene matches: 8. The CDR3 sequence is 16 residues long. Germline V gives CDR1 LNHDA, CDR2 SQIVND (reference sequence).

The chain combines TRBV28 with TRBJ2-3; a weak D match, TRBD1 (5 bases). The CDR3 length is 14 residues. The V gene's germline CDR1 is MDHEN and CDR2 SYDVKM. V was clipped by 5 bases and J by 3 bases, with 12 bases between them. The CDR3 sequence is CASSKGQGTDTQYF. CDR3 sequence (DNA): TGTGCCAGCAGTAAGGGGCAGGGAACAGATACGCAGTATTTT. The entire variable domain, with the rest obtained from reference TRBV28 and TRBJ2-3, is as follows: DVKVTQSSRYLVKRTGEKVFLECVQDMDHENMFWYRQDPGLGLRLIYFSYDVKMKEKGDIPEGYSVSREKKERFSLILESASTNQTSMYLCASSKGQGTDTQYFGPGTRLTVL.

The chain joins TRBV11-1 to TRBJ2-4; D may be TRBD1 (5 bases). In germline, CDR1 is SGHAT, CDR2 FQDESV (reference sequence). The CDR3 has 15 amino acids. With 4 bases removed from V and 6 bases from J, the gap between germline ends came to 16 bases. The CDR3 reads CASSSPSTDRNIQYF. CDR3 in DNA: TGTGCCAGCAGCTCGCCATCGACAGATAGAAACATTCAGTACTTC.

This CDR3 is CASSMRSGGTGELFF. For the CDR3, the DNA is TGTGCCAGCAGCATGCGATCGGGGGGGACCGGGGAGCTGTTTTTT. The chain carries TRBV9 and TRBJ2-2, with TRBD2 matching 8 bases. The junction had 7 bases not matched to a gene; V was cut back by 4 bases and J by 5 bases. The germline CDR1 and CDR2 sequences are SGDLS and YYNGEE. The CDR3 runs to 15 residues.

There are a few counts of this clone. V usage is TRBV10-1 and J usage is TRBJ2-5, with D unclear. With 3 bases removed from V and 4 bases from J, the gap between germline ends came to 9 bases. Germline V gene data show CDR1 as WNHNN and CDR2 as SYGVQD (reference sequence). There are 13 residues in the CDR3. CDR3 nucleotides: TGCGCCAGCAGTGAACGGTCGGGAGAGACCCAGTACTTC. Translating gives CASSERSGETQYF.

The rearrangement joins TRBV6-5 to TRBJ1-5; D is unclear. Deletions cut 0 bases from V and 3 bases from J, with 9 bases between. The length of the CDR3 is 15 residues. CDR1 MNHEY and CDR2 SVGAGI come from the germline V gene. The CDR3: CASSYSAAINQPQHF. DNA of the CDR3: TGTGCCAGCAGTTACTCGGCAGCGATCAATCAGCCCCAGCATTTT.

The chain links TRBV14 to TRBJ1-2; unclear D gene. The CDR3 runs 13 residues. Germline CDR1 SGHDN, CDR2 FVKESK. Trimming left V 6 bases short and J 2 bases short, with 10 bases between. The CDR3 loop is CASSSLQNYGYTF. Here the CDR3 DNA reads TGTGCCAGCAGTTCCCTTCAGAACTATGGCTACACCTTC. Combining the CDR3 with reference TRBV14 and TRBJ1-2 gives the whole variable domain EAGVTQFPSHSVIEKGQTVTLRCDPISGHDNLYWYRRVMGKEIKFLLHFVKESKQDESGMPNNRFLAERTGGTYSTLKVQPAELEDSGVYFCASSSLQNYGYTFGSGTRLTVV.

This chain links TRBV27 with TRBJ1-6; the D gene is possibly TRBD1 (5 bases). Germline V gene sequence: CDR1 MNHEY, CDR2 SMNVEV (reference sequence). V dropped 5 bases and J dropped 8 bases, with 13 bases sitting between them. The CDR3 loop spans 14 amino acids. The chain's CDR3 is CASSVYRLDSPLHF. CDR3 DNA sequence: TGTGCCAGCAGTGTTTACAGGTTGGATTCACCCCTCCACTTT.

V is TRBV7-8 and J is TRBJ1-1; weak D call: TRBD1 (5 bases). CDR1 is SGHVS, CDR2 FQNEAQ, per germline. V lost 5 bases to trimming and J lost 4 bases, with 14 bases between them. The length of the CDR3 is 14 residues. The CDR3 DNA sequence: TGTGCCAGCAGCCTCAGGGCTTCTGGCACTGAAGCTTTCTTT. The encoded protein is CASSLRASGTEAFF.

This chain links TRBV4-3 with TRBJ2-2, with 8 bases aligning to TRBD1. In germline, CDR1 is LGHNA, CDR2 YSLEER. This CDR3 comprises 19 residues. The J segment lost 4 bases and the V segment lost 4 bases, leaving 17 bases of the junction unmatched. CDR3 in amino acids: CASSRQTGAGLLGTGELFF. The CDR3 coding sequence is TGCGCCAGCAGCCGCCAGACAGGGGCCGGTCTACTGGGCACCGGGGAGCTGTTTTTT.

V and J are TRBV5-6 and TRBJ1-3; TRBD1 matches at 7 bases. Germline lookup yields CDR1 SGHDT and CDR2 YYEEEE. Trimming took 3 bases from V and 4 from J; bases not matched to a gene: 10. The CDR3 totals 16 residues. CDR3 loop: CASSYTLTGSGNTIYF. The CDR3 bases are TGTGCCAGCAGCTACACGCTGACAGGGAGCGGAAACACCATATATTTT.